What follows are 11 T cell receptor beta chains derived from one specimen sequenced in a study of blood T cells in healthy people across ages. With a J-beta primer mix and a sample-barcoded 5' primer, a second PCR ran 7 to 11 cycles. Using its own MiXCR run on the 5' RACE reads, TCRdb lists one record per CDR3 protein. The sample has hundreds of thousands of distinct CDR3 sequences, 58% seen once. What was sequenced was blood. The receptors stem from a man in his 60s in good health.

The chain has TRBV20-1 and TRBJ2-2; no clear D. The ends were cut back, 0 bases at V and 0 bases at J, with 14 bases in the middle. Per the germline V gene, CDR1 is DFQATT and CDR2 is SNEGSKA (reference sequence). The CDR3 sequence is 17 residues long. This CDR3 reads CSARDPMRPSNTGELFF. The CDR3 DNA reads as TGCAGTGCTAGAGACCCCATGAGACCCTCGAACACCGGGGAGCTGTTTTTT.

About this clonotype: This may be a read error: a much more frequent sequence differs by one nucleotide. V and J are TRBV12-3 or TRBV12-4 and TRBJ2-3; D is unclear. Trimming left V 10 bases short and J 0 bases short, with 17 bases between. The CDR3 spans 15 residues. The CDR3 loop is CATCLDCPSTDTQYF. The DNA of the CDR3 is TGTGCCACCTGCTTAGACTGTCCGAGCACAGATACGCAGTATTTT.

In this sample, this clonotype turned up once. The rearrangement uses TRBV28 and TRBJ2-1; D is perhaps TRBD1 (5 bases). The CDR3 has 13 amino acids. Germline CDR1 MDHEN, CDR2 SYDVKM. The V and J ends lost 6 bases and 1 base respectively, with 7 bases between them. CDR3 DNA sequence: TGTGCCAGCAGATCAGGGTCCTACAATGAGCAGTTCTTC. Protein: CASRSGSYNEQFF. The full variable domain, rest sourced from reference TRBV28 and TRBJ2-1, is DVKVTQSSRYLVKRTGEKVFLECVQDMDHENMFWYRQDPGLGLRLIYFSYDVKMKEKGDIPEGYSVSREKKERFSLILESASTNQTSMYLCASRSGSYNEQFFGPGTRLTVL.

The chain combines TRBV18 with TRBJ2-1; tentative D call: TRBD1 (6 bases). V was shortened by 3 bases and J by 8 bases, with 11 bases between the two germline ends. The CDR3 covers 13 residues. Germline V gene lookup returns CDR1 KGHSH and CDR2 LQKENI. The CDR3 sequence is CASSPQYRDEQFF. CDR3 sequence (DNA): TGTGCCAGCTCACCTCAGTACAGGGATGAGCAGTTCTTC.

A word on this clonotype: A much larger clone differs from this one at a single base, so this may be a read error. This chain links TRBV5-1 with TRBJ2-6, with D tentatively TRBD1 (5 bases). The CDR3 spans 15 residues. Germline V CDR1 and CDR2: SGHRS, YFSETQ. The DNA of the CDR3 is TGCGCCAGCAGCTTGGGTAACACTGGGGCCGACGTCCTGACTTTC. Translating gives CASSLGNTGADVLTF. The complete variable domain, with remaining parts taken from reference TRBV5-1 and TRBJ2-6, reads KAGVTQTPRYLIKTRGQQVTLSCSPISGHRSVSWYQQTPGQGLQFLFEYFSETQRNKGNFPGRFSGRQFSNSRSEMNVSTLELGDSALYLCASSLGNTGADVLTFGAGSRLTVL.

This CDR3 is CASNPLPGVQETQYF. CDR3 bases: TGTGCCAGCAACCCCCTCCCGGGGGTCCAAGAGACCCAGTACTTC. This chain connects TRBV11-2 to TRBJ2-5, with D possibly being TRBD2 (6 bases). Germline CDR1 is SGHAT and CDR2 is FQNNGV. The CDR3 is 15 residues long. V dropped 7 bases and J dropped 1 base, with 16 bases sitting between them.

The V call is TRBV27, the J call TRBJ2-7, with D perhaps matching TRBD1 (5 bases). Germline V gene lookup returns CDR1 MNHEY and CDR2 SMNVEV (reference sequence). The CDR3 sequence is 14 residues long. Trimming took 2 bases from V and 2 from J, leaving 10 bases between them. The CDR3 bases are TGTGCCAGCAGTTTAAGGGGATCTGCCTACGAGCAGTACTTC. Residues: CASSLRGSAYEQYF.

The chain couples TRBV6-2 or TRBV6-3 to TRBJ2-5; 9 nucleotides match TRBD1. CDR1 is MNHEY, CDR2 SVGEGT, per germline. CDR3 size: 14 residues. V lost 8 bases, J lost 5 bases, and 9 bases stayed unmatched. Written as DNA, the CDR3 is TGTGCCAGCGGTAAAGGGACAGGGAGGGAGACCCAGTACTTC. It encodes CASGKGTGRETQYF.

The CDR3 spells CASSLDGFVDTQYF. The CDR3 DNA reads as TGTGCCAGCAGCCTGGACGGCTTTGTAGATACGCAGTATTTT. This chain connects TRBV5-4 to TRBJ2-3; D is uncertain. The ends were cut back, 4 bases at V and 5 bases at J, with 14 bases in the middle. In germline, CDR1 is SGHNT, CDR2 YYREEE (reference sequence). The CDR3 spans 14 residues.

V gene TRBV5-1 combines with J gene TRBJ2-3; possible D gene TRBD2, 6 bases. V was pared by 5 bases and J by 1 base, with 11 bases between. This CDR3 is 14 amino acids long. The germline V gene has CDR1 SGHRS and CDR2 YFSETQ. For the CDR3, the DNA is TGCGCCAGCAGTACCGGGACTCGCACAGATACGCAGTATTTT. This sequence encodes CASSTGTRTDTQYF.

The chain couples TRBV9 to TRBJ1-5; D is undetermined. Trimming left V 1 base short and J 6 bases short, with 2 bases between. The CDR3 covers 11 residues. Germline V lookup: CDR1 SGDLS, CDR2 YYNGEE. CDR3 in amino acids: CASSVFQPQHF. CDR3 in DNA: TGTGCCAGCAGCGTATTTCAGCCCCAGCATTTT. Variable domain in full (rest from reference TRBV9 and TRBJ1-5): DSGVTQTPKHLITATGQRVTLRCSPRSGDLSVYWYQQSLDQGLQFLIQYYNGEERAKGNILERFSAQQFPDLHSELNLSSLELGDSALYFCASSVFQPQHFGDGTRLSIL.